The TCR beta chain described here comes from a study of regulatory T cells in long-lasting Graves disease. In the study overall: Graves' patients, newly diagnosed, had taken antithyroid drugs under 3 months.

Libraries of TCR beta came from iRepertoire HTBI primers plus Arm-PCR of CDR3 regions. MiXCR, applied by TCRdb to the multiplex PCR reads, yields one record per CDR3 protein. The sample includes fewer than 350,000 distinct CDR3 sequences, 15% to 20% seen only once; the top ten take more than 30%. This clonotype was detected many times. The time point: newly diagnosed GD, antithyroid drugs for less than 3 months. PBMC-extracted RNA yielded the TCR library. Into tubes containing EDTA, about 9.6 milliliters of peripheral blood were drawn. The sequence was obtained from a female donor with Graves disease. Here the sequenced sample was peripheral blood mononuclear cells (PBMCs), taken at new diagnosis, from a patient treated with antithyroid drugs.

CDR3 nucleotides: TGTGCCAGTAGTATTGGCAGGGTCTACGAGCAGTACTTC. Its protein is CASSIGRVYEQYF. The chain has TRBV19 and TRBJ2-7; D might be TRBD1 (5 bases). This CDR3 spans 13 amino acids. V lost 3 bases and J lost 3, with 9 bases in between. Germline assignment: CDR1 LNHDA and CDR2 SQIVND (reference sequence). The whole variable domain, filled in from reference TRBV19 and TRBJ2-7, reads DGGITQSPKYLFRKEGQNVTLSCEQNLNHDAMYWYRQDPGQGLRLIYYSQIVNDFQKGDIAEGYSVSREKKESFPLTVTSAQKNPTAFYLCASSIGRVYEQYFGPGTRLTVT.